This T cell receptor beta chain was retrieved from a study of blood T cell repertoires in COVID-19. Study context: T cells, B-cell-depleted T cells, or PBMCs provided the cDNA or gDNA that served as material.

Profiled with immunoSEQ multiplex PCR; TCRdb holds only in-frame clones, not every one. The profile shows 70,000 to 95,000 clones, approximately 91% of them singletons. Germline values: CDR1 LNHNV, CDR2 YYDKDF (reference sequence). This CDR3 has 14 residues. Trimming took off 1 base at V and 3 bases at J, with 10 bases between the two ends. The chain uses TRBV15 and TRBJ2-7; D remains unclear. The sample comprised peripheral blood. The receptor was derived from a man aged 50 or older with COVID-19, enrolled during active disease. CDR3 sequence: CATSRGVSGYEQYF. In DNA, the CDR3 is TGTGCCACCAGCAGAGGTGTCTCCGGCTACGAGCAGTACTTC.